This entry concerns a single TCR beta chain. The data originate from a study of OX40 agonist ivuxolimab in advanced cancers. Study-wide background: Under the entry rules, prior anti-PD-1, anti-PD-L1 or anti-CTLA-4 therapy was allowed, and approximately 36% had some.

The protocol was immunoSEQ multiplex PCR, while the TCRdb copy is restricted to in-frame clones and leaves out a portion. The sample carries tens of thousands of clones, 87% recorded once. Autoimmune disease history or systemic immunosuppression led to patients being barred. Sampling times: baseline, cycle 4 day 1, cycle 7 day 1. The receptor comes from an adult with an advanced solid tumor such as melanoma, head and neck, liver or kidney cancer. The specimen was CD4+ or CD8+ T cells sorted from blood, collected in a trial of the OX40 agonist ivuxolimab.

The chain's CDR3 is CASSQGTTGSGNTIYF. In DNA, the CDR3 is TGCGCCAGCAGCCAGGGAACAACAGGGTCGGGAAACACCATATATTTT. The chain has TRBV5-1 and TRBJ1-3, with D tentatively TRBD1 (6 bases). The V gene's germline CDR1 is SGHRS and CDR2 YFSETQ. Trimming took off 4 bases at V and 4 bases at J, with 18 bases between the two ends. The CDR3 length is 16 residues.